The 23 T cell receptor beta chains reported below all come from one sample, sequenced in a study of technical replicates of blood from a handful of donors. Measured with immunoSEQ multiplex PCR; TCRdb has only the in-frame clones, and not every one. The sample contains almost 90,000 clones, approximately 96% of which appear only once. Material for sequencing was T cells isolated from PBMCs. The source is a human donor in good health.

Only one count was recorded for this clone. The chain has TRBV15 and TRBJ2-2; D is ambiguous. Deletions cut 8 bases from V and 5 bases from J, with 9 bases between. This CDR3 region has 12 residues. Germline V CDR1 and CDR2: LNHNV, YYDKDF (reference sequence). The CDR3 bases are TGTGCCACCCTCGCACGGACCGGGGAGCTGTTTTTT. Its protein product is CATLARTGELFF.

The gene calls are TRBV11-3 and TRBJ2-7, with a tentative D call TRBD2 (6 bases). The germline gives CDR1 SGHNT, CDR2 YENEEA. The CDR3 spans 18 residues. Trimming cost V 4 bases and J 1 base, with 23 bases left between them. As DNA, the CDR3 is TGTGCCAGCAGCTGGGGGGTCCGGGCGGCAAATTTATCCTACGAGCAGTACTTC. This sequence encodes CASSWGVRAANLSYEQYF.

This clone was seen once. The chain couples TRBV11-3 to TRBJ2-2, with D perhaps matching TRBD1 (6 bases). This CDR3 contains 17 residues. Trimming pared 5 bases from V and 2 bases from J, leaving 18 bases between. Germline assignment: CDR1 SGHNT and CDR2 YENEEA. The CDR3 sequence is CASSPGWGQKNTGELFF. The CDR3 nucleotides are TGTGCCAGCAGCCCAGGCTGGGGGCAGAAAAACACCGGGGAGCTGTTTTTT.

The V and J genes are TRBV30 and TRBJ1-1; unclear D gene. With 4 bases removed from V and 4 bases from J, the gap between germline ends came to 19 bases. Germline-derived CDR1 and CDR2 are GTSNPN and SVGIG (reference sequence). CDR3 size: 15 residues. This CDR3 reads CAWIEDLGGGTEAFF. In nucleotides, the CDR3 is TGTGCCTGGATCGAGGATTTAGGAGGCGGCACTGAAGCTTTCTTT.

This rearrangement joins TRBV5-1 to TRBJ2-2, with D possibly matching TRBD1 (5 bases). Germline CDR1 SGHRS, CDR2 YFSETQ. V was clipped by 6 bases and J by 0 bases, with 9 bases between them. The CDR3 totals 14 residues. CDR3 loop: CASKPGSNTGELFF. CDR3 nucleotides: TGCGCCAGCAAGCCAGGGTCGAACACCGGGGAGCTGTTTTTT.

This rearrangement joins TRBV5-1 to TRBJ2-7; D may be TRBD2 (5 bases). V lost 4 bases to trimming and J lost 2 bases, with 10 bases between them. CDR1 is SGHRS and CDR2 is YFSETQ in the germline V gene. There are 13 residues in the CDR3. The CDR3 nucleotides read TGCGCCAGCAGCCAGAGGGCCCCCTACGAGCAGTACTTC. Translating gives CASSQRAPYEQYF.

The sample holds one count of this clone. The rearrangement uses TRBV5-1 and TRBJ1-4, with D hard to call. The germline CDR1 and CDR2 sequences are SGHRS and YFSETQ. There are 16 residues in the CDR3. The V gene lost 0 bases and the J gene lost 8 bases, with 17 bases spanning the gap. CDR3 nucleotide sequence: TGCGCCAGCAGCTTGGCCTGGGCCACGAGAGGGGAAAAACTGTTTTTT. Protein: CASSLAWATRGEKLFF.

This chain uses TRBV6-5 with TRBJ2-7; 11 positions agree with TRBD2. J lost 4 bases, V lost 1 base, and 3 bases had no gene match. CDR3 size: 15 residues. CDR1 MNHEY and CDR2 SVGAGI come from the germline V gene. The CDR3 sequence: CASSYLAGGLYEQYF. The CDR3 nucleotides read TGTGCCAGCAGTTACTTAGCGGGGGGGCTGTACGAGCAGTACTTC.

The rearrangement joins TRBV5-6 to TRBJ2-3, with a tentative D call TRBD2 (6 bases). The CDR3 is 12 residues long. V shed 4 bases and J shed 8 bases, with 11 bases lying between them. Germline CDR1 reads SGHDT; CDR2 reads YYEEEE. CDR3 sequence reads: CASSARAGTQYF. In DNA, the CDR3 is TGTGCCAGCAGCGCAAGAGCGGGTACGCAGTATTTT.

This rearrangement joins TRBV5-1 to TRBJ2-1; D remains ambiguous. CDR1 is SGHRS and CDR2 is YFSETQ in the germline V gene. Trimming took 0 bases from V and 6 from J, leaving 13 bases between them. The CDR3 is 15 residues long. The CDR3: CASSLAPQPLNEQFF. CDR3 nucleotides: TGCGCCAGCAGCTTGGCCCCACAGCCCCTCAATGAGCAGTTCTTC.

This chain connects TRBV27 to TRBJ2-1; 9 nucleotides match TRBD1. The CDR3 runs 11 residues. V trimming: 6 bases; J trimming: 13 bases; junction bases outside the gene matches: 4. Germline lookup yields CDR1 MNHEY and CDR2 SMNVEV (reference sequence). The CDR3 protein is CASRGGQGQFF. The CDR3 region has the DNA TGTGCCAGCAGGGGGGGACAGGGTCAGTTCTTC.

The genes are TRBV5-6 and TRBJ1-2; TRBD1 matches at 9 bases. V trimming: 4 bases; J trimming: 7 bases; junction bases outside the gene matches: 17. CDR1 SGHDT and CDR2 YYEEEE come from the germline V gene. The CDR3 totals 17 residues. The CDR3 nucleotides read TGTGCCAGCAGCATTTACGGGACAGGGCCTCTATTAGGTGGCTACACCTTC. Amino acid sequence: CASSIYGTGPLLGGYTF.

The rearrangement uses TRBV6-5 and TRBJ1-4; a possible D gene is TRBD1 (5 bases). This CDR3 spans 15 amino acids. CDR1 and CDR2 from the germline V gene are MNHEY and SVGAGI. V gave up 6 bases and J gave up 6 bases, with 17 bases separating them. CDR3 bases: TGTGCCAGCAGGCCCGGGGGGGAAGGGGATGAAAAACTGTTTTTT. Protein sequence: CASRPGGEGDEKLFF.

The chain has TRBV5-1 and TRBJ1-4; a possible D gene is TRBD1 (6 bases). CDR1 SGHRS and CDR2 YFSETQ come from the germline V gene. The CDR3 runs 16 residues. V lost 3 bases and J 0 bases, leaving 12 bases between the germline ends. This CDR3 is CASSWGHTTTNEKLFF. The CDR3 DNA is TGCGCCAGCAGCTGGGGACATACCACAACTAATGAAAAACTGTTTTTT.

The chain employs TRBV30 and TRBJ2-7, with D possibly being TRBD2 (5 bases). CDR3 length: 12 residues. The V end was cut by 2 bases, the J end by 1 base, with 6 bases between. The germline V gene encodes CDR1 GTSNPN and CDR2 SVGIG (reference sequence). CDR3 DNA: TGTGCCTGGAGTCCGGGGTCCTACGAGCAGTACTTC. Translation gives CAWSPGSYEQYF. Full variable domain (rest looked up from reference TRBV30 and TRBJ2-7): SQTIHQWPATLVQPVGSPLSLECTVEGTSNPNLYWYRQAAGRGLQLLFYSVGIGQISSEVPQNLSASRPQDRQFILSSKKLLLSDSGFYLCAWSPGSYEQYFGPGTRLTVT.

The V gene is TRBV11-2, the J gene TRBJ2-7; D is unresolved. CDR1 and CDR2 (germline): SGHAT, FQNNGV. Trimming took off 5 bases at V and 3 bases at J, with 5 bases between the two ends. The CDR3 is 11 amino acids. CDR3 protein: CASSADYEQYF. CDR3 coding DNA: TGTGCCAGCAGCGCGGACTACGAGCAGTACTTC.

This clone was seen only a few times. The CDR3 loop is CANPTGTAEAFF. As DNA, the CDR3 is TGTGCCAACCCGACAGGAACAGCTGAAGCTTTCTTT. The chain couples TRBV6-5 to TRBJ1-1; weak D call: TRBD1 (6 bases). The CDR3 consists of 12 residues. V was cut by 10 bases and J by 6 bases, with 15 bases left in between. Looked up from germline, CDR1 is MNHEY and CDR2 is SVGAGI.

The chain combines TRBV7-2 with TRBJ2-7; the match to TRBD1 covers 7 bases. Germline V gives CDR1 SGHTA, CDR2 FQGNSA. J gave up 5 bases and V 4 bases, and 8 bases lay outside the gene matches. The CDR3 covers 14 residues. The CDR3 loop reads CASSSRQGPNEQYF. The CDR3, as DNA: TGTGCCAGCAGCTCAAGACAGGGCCCCAACGAGCAGTACTTC. The whole variable domain, remainder taken from reference TRBV7-2 and TRBJ2-7, is GAGVSQSPSNKVTEKGKDVELRCDPISGHTALYWYRQSLGQGLEFLIYFQGNSAPDKSGLPSDRFSAERTGGSVSTLTIQRTQQEDSAVYLCASSSRQGPNEQYFGPGTRLTVT.

This chain links TRBV28 with TRBJ2-1; D is uncertain. Germline lookup yields CDR1 MDHEN and CDR2 SYDVKM. This CDR3 has 16 amino acids. Trimming shortened V by 3 bases and J by 0 bases, and 12 bases separated the two germline ends. This CDR3 is CASSFAAKASYNEQFF. In DNA form, the CDR3 reads TGTGCCAGCAGTTTCGCAGCGAAAGCCTCCTACAATGAGCAGTTCTTC.

The chain employs TRBV10-1 and TRBJ1-3; TRBD1 might be the D (5 bases). V shed 9 bases and J shed 0 bases, with 12 bases lying between them. The CDR3 runs 14 residues. The V gene's germline CDR1 is WNHNN and CDR2 SYGVQD (reference sequence). CDR3 DNA sequence: TGCGCCAGTCGGGGACTGCTCTCTGGAAACACCATATATTTT. This gives the protein CASRGLLSGNTIYF.

Concerning this clone itself: The junction differs from germline at one of its ends, possibly a read error. This chain links TRBV11-2 with TRBJ2-7; 9 positions match TRBD2. This CDR3 has 15 amino acids. Germline CDR1 and CDR2: SGHAT and FQNNGV. CDR3 residues: CASSLGAGGPYEQYF. CDR3 sequence (DNA): TGTGCCAGCAGTTTAGGGGCGGGGGGGCCTTACGAGCAGTACTTC.

This clone was seen a single time. The chain is built from TRBV19 and TRBJ2-1; 9 nucleotides match TRBD1. CDR1 LNHDA and CDR2 SQIVND come from the germline V gene (reference sequence). Losses at the gene ends were 7 bases for V and 3 bases for J; bases not matched to a gene: 7. The CDR3 is 15 amino acids. This chain's CDR3 is CASINPGQGYNEQFF. The CDR3 nucleotides read TGTGCCAGTATTAATCCGGGACAGGGCTACAATGAGCAGTTCTTC.

The chain recombines TRBV6-5 with TRBJ2-7, with 7 nucleotides matching TRBD1. This CDR3 is built from 14 residues. CDR1 MNHEY and CDR2 SVGAGI come from the germline V gene. The V gene end was trimmed by 2 bases and the J gene end by 4 bases; junction bases not matched to a gene: 5. The CDR3 loop is CASSYGRGPYEQYF. DNA of the CDR3: TGTGCCAGCAGTTACGGTAGGGGGCCGTACGAGCAGTACTTC.